This T cell receptor beta chain was identified in a study of blood T cell repertoires in COVID-19. Study-wide background: Samples representing acute and convalescent COVID-19 were sourced from the United States, Italy and Spain. PBMCs, B-cell-depleted T cells, or T cells were the source of the cDNA or gDNA that made up the material.

How the authors handled the data: Reference gene primer amplification gave nucleated cell count estimates. The assay was immunoSEQ multiplex PCR, and TCRdb's table has in-frame clones only and misses some. Clonal size and the V and J genes are those of that table, whereas D and trimming came from the DNA. The sample includes 120,000 or so clones, about 85% seen only once; the top ten take about 6.2%. The germline V and J ends were trimmed by 2 bases and 4 bases, with 11 bases remaining between them. Germline lookup yields CDR1 SNHLY and CDR2 FYNNEI. CDR3 size: 14 residues. The chain is built from TRBV2 and TRBJ1-1; unclear D gene. This TCR came from a man older than 75 with active or convalescent COVID-19. The specimen sequenced was peripheral blood. The CDR3 DNA reads TGTGCCAGCAGTGAACATCGGGGAGTCACTGAAGCTTTCTTT. It translates to CASSEHRGVTEAFF.